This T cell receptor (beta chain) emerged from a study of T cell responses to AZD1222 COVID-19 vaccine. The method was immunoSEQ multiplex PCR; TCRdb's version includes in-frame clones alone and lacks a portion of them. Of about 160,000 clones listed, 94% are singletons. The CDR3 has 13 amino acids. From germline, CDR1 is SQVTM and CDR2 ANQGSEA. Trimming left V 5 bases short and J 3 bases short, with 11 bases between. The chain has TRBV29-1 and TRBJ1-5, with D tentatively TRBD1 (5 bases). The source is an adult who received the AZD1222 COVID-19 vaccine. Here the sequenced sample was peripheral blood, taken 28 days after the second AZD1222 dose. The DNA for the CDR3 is TGCAGCGTTCAGGACACTTTCAATCAGCCCCAGCATTTT. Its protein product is CSVQDTFNQPQHF.